One sample yielded the 30 T cell receptor beta chains listed below, sequenced in a study of blood T cell repertoires in COVID-19. The protocol was immunoSEQ multiplex PCR, while the TCRdb copy is restricted to in-frame clones and leaves out a portion. The sample has approximately 210,000 clones, roughly 80% seen once; the top ten hold 8% to 11%. The sample taken for sequencing was peripheral blood. The receptors come from a woman of 80 years or more with COVID-19, enrolled during active disease.

The sample holds a few counts of this clone. The gene calls are TRBV23-1 and TRBJ2-1, with TRBD1 as a possible D gene (6 bases). TRBV23-1 is an open reading frame, and its role is uncertain. Trimming took 2 bases from V and 7 from J, leaving 6 bases between them. The CDR3 sequence is 12 residues long. CDR3 sequence: CASSQQGNEQFF. The DNA for the CDR3 is TGCGCCAGCAGTCAACAGGGGAATGAGCAGTTCTTC.

This clone was picked up one time. The V call is TRBV7-8, the J call TRBJ2-5, with 10 bases lining up with TRBD1. Trimming removed 0 bases from V and 2 bases from J; junction bases left unmatched: 0. The CDR3 consists of 15 residues. Germline loops: CDR1 SGHVS, CDR2 FQNEAQ. The CDR3, as DNA: TGTGCCAGCAGCTTAGCGGACAGGGGGCAAGAGACCCAGTACTTC. Its translation is CASSLADRGQETQYF.

The V gene is TRBV2, the J gene TRBJ1-1, with D possibly matching TRBD1 (6 bases). Trimming stripped 3 bases from V and 3 bases from J, with 11 bases between. The CDR3 spans 14 residues. The germline gives CDR1 SNHLY, CDR2 FYNNEI. DNA for the CDR3: TGTGCCAGCAGTGAGCGGACAGTTTACACTGAAGCTTTCTTT. It codes for CASSERTVYTEAFF.

This chain links TRBV6-2 or TRBV6-3 with TRBJ2-3, with TRBD2 identical over 9 bases. Trimming cost V 1 base and J 0 bases; bases outside gene matches: 8. CDR3 length: 18 amino acids. CDR1 is MNHEY, CDR2 SVGEGT, per germline. Here the CDR3 reads CASSYLTSGKYSTDTQYF. The CDR3 DNA reads as TGTGCCAGCAGTTACTTGACTAGCGGAAAGTACAGCACAGATACGCAGTATTTT.

This clone was detected a few times. V usage is TRBV27 and J usage is TRBJ2-7; weak D call: TRBD1 (5 bases). Germline V CDR1 and CDR2: MNHEY, SMNVEV (reference sequence). CDR3 length: 15 amino acids. V was trimmed by 7 bases and J by 0 bases, leaving 16 bases between them. The CDR3: CASTKYDRGSYEQYF. CDR3 nucleotide sequence: TGTGCCAGCACCAAATATGACAGAGGCTCCTACGAGCAGTACTTC.

The V gene is TRBV7-2, the J gene TRBJ2-1; 9 nucleotides line up with TRBD2. CDR1 and CDR2 (germline): SGHTA, FQGNSA. The CDR3 sequence is 15 residues long. V lost 3 bases and J lost 8; bases outside the gene matches: 8. For the CDR3, the DNA is TGTGCCAGCAGCTTGCGGGGGGGCCTACTCGATGAGCAGTTCTTC. Translated: CASSLRGGLLDEQFF.

This chain links TRBV18 with TRBJ1-1; 10 bases are a match to TRBD1. Trimming cost V 3 bases and J 3 bases; bases outside gene matches: 1. Germline V gives CDR1 KGHSH, CDR2 LQKENI. There are 14 residues in the CDR3. CDR3 nucleotides: TGTGCCAGCTCACCCGGGACAGGGGACACTGAAGCTTTCTTT. Its protein is CASSPGTGDTEAFF.

The chain recombines TRBV7-9 with TRBJ2-3; possibly TRBD1 for D (5 bases). The V gene's germline CDR1 is SEHNR and CDR2 FQNEAQ (reference sequence). This CDR3 is built from 15 residues. Trimming took off 4 bases at V and 6 bases at J, with 17 bases between the two ends. The chain's CDR3 is CASSWEGEGRDTQYF. The CDR3 bases are TGTGCCAGCAGCTGGGAAGGGGAAGGACGGGATACGCAGTATTTT. The variable domain in full, with the rest retrieved from reference TRBV7-9 and TRBJ2-3, is DTGVSQNPRHKITKRGQNVTFRCDPISEHNRLYWYRQTLGQGPEFLTYFQNEAQLEKSRLLSDRFSAERPKGSFSTLEIQRTEQGDSAMYLCASSWEGEGRDTQYFGPGTRLTVL.

CDR3 residues: CASRAWTRETQYF. The CDR3 nucleotides read TGTGCCAGCAGAGCTTGGACACGAGAGACCCAGTACTTC. The V call is TRBV2, the J call TRBJ2-5; the D gene is possibly TRBD1 (5 bases). Per the germline V gene, CDR1 is SNHLY and CDR2 is FYNNEI. The V end was cut by 6 bases, the J end by 4 bases, with 12 bases between. The CDR3 covers 13 residues.

J is TRBJ2-4 and V is TRBV24-1, with D maybe TRBD2 (5 bases). In germline, CDR1 is KGHDR, CDR2 SFDVKD. The length of the CDR3 is 11 residues. V was trimmed by 5 bases and J by 8 bases, leaving 6 bases between them. The CDR3 spells CATSAGDIQYF. The CDR3, as DNA: TGTGCCACCAGTGCCGGGGACATTCAGTACTTC.

This clone was observed a single time. The rearrangement joins TRBV10-3 to TRBJ1-2; D gene ambiguous. Trimming left V 2 bases short and J 2 bases short, with 6 bases between. From germline, CDR1 is ENHRY and CDR2 SYGVKD. The CDR3 runs 13 residues. The CDR3 here is CAISETVNYGYTF. The CDR3, as DNA: TGTGCCATCAGTGAGACAGTGAACTATGGCTACACCTTC.

The V call is TRBV7-2, the J call TRBJ1-4, with TRBD1 matching 7 bases. Germline CDR1 and CDR2: SGHTA and FQGNSA. The CDR3 contains 14 residues. The V segment lost 5 bases and the J segment 7 bases; nucleotides outside the gene matches: 7. For the CDR3, the DNA is TGTGCCAGCAGCGCGGGACAGCCCGGTGAAAAACTGTTTTTT. Translated: CASSAGQPGEKLFF.

The chain uses TRBV14 and TRBJ2-1, with 7 bases aligning to TRBD1. V trimming: 1 base; J trimming: 9 bases; junction bases outside the gene matches: 18. The germline V gene encodes CDR1 SGHDN and CDR2 FVKESK. This CDR3 comprises 18 residues. For the CDR3, the DNA is TGTGCCAGCAGCCAAGTGAGAAAATCTGGGGTCAGGGGGAGTGAGCAGTTCTTC. Its protein is CASSQVRKSGVRGSEQFF.

The chain employs TRBV24-1 and TRBJ2-3; 7 nucleotides align to TRBD1. From germline, CDR1 is KGHDR and CDR2 SFDVKD. This CDR3 spans 13 amino acids. J gave up 2 bases and V 9 bases, and 4 bases lay outside the gene matches. The CDR3 coding sequence is TGTGCCACCTCGGGACAGACCACAGATACGCAGTATTTT. Translated, it gives CATSGQTTDTQYF.

The rearrangement joins TRBV3-1 (or the pseudogene TRBV3-2) to TRBJ2-1, with a weak D call TRBD2 (6 bases). Trimming cost V 2 bases and J 1 base, with 12 bases left between them. This CDR3 comprises 16 residues. The germline gives CDR1 LGHDT, CDR2 YNNKEL (reference sequence). CDR3 in amino acids: CASSQLLRGSYNEQFF. As DNA, the CDR3 is TGTGCCAGCAGCCAACTGTTGCGGGGTTCCTACAATGAGCAGTTCTTC.

The V gene is TRBV5-1, the J gene TRBJ2-2; D remains unclear. CDR1 and CDR2 (germline): SGHRS, YFSETQ. The CDR3 is made up of 15 amino acids. The V and J ends lost 2 bases and 2 bases respectively, with 10 bases between them. The CDR3 region has the DNA TGCGCCAGCAGCTTCAACCTATATAACACCGGGGAGCTGTTTTTT. Residues: CASSFNLYNTGELFF. Full variable domain (remainder filled in from reference TRBV5-1 and TRBJ2-2): KAGVTQTPRYLIKTRGQQVTLSCSPISGHRSVSWYQQTPGQGLQFLFEYFSETQRNKGNFPGRFSGRQFSNSRSEMNVSTLELGDSALYLCASSFNLYNTGELFFGEGSRLTVL.

V usage is TRBV12-3 or TRBV12-4 and J usage is TRBJ1-2; 7 nucleotides match TRBD1. The V gene end was trimmed by 6 bases and the J gene end by 7 bases; junction bases not matched to a gene: 5. CDR3 length: 12 residues. CDR3 bases: TGTGCCAGCAGATTCGCAGGGGGTGGCTACACCTTC. Translating gives CASRFAGGGYTF.

The V and J genes are TRBV3-1 (or the pseudogene TRBV3-2) and TRBJ2-1; 8 nucleotides align to TRBD2. Trimming cost V 1 base and J 9 bases; bases outside gene matches: 5. The CDR3 runs 14 residues. In germline, CDR1 is LGHDT, CDR2 YNNKEL (reference sequence). DNA for the CDR3: TGTGCCAGCAGCCAAGGGAGCGGGGGTGTTGAGCAGTTCTTC. Its protein is CASSQGSGGVEQFF.

The CDR3 reads CASSQGQANYGYTF. The CDR3 nucleotides read TGTGCCAGCAGCCAAGGACAGGCCAACTATGGCTACACCTTC. The chain combines TRBV3-1 (or the pseudogene TRBV3-2) with TRBJ1-2, with D possibly matching TRBD1 (6 bases). Trimming took 1 base from V and 2 from J, leaving 8 bases between them. The CDR3 contains 14 residues. Germline loops: CDR1 LGHDT, CDR2 YNNKEL (reference sequence).

The rearrangement uses TRBV16 and TRBJ1-5; TRBD1 matches at 8 bases. Per the germline V gene, CDR1 is KGHSY and CDR2 is FQNENV. The CDR3 sequence is 13 residues long. J gave up 7 bases and V 4 bases, and 3 bases lay outside the gene matches. This CDR3 is CASSPDRAQPQHF. The CDR3 DNA is TGTGCCAGCAGCCCGGACAGGGCGCAGCCCCAGCATTTT.

CDR3 DNA sequence: TGTGCCAGCAGCCAAGTGGCGGGGGGGCTCGACGGGGAGCTGTTTTTT. Residues: CASSQVAGGLDGELFF. This rearrangement joins TRBV3-1 (or the pseudogene TRBV3-2) to TRBJ2-2; the match to TRBD2 covers 9 bases. Germline CDR1 reads LGHDT; CDR2 reads YNNKEL (reference sequence). The CDR3 runs to 16 residues. J gave up 7 bases and V 1 base, and 7 bases lay outside the gene matches.

This clone turned up a few times. CDR3: CASSRTGRGNSPLHF. The CDR3 nucleotides read TGTGCCAGCAGCCGAACCGGACGGGGAAATTCACCCCTCCACTTT. This rearrangement joins TRBV11-2 to TRBJ1-6; unclear D gene. Germline CDR1 is SGHAT and CDR2 is FQNNGV. CDR3 length equals 15 residues. The germline V and J ends were trimmed by 5 bases and 7 bases, with 15 bases remaining between them.

This clone was seen only a few times. This chain connects TRBV19 to TRBJ1-6; 7 bases are shared with TRBD1. Germline loops: CDR1 LNHDA, CDR2 SQIVND (reference sequence). The CDR3 totals 15 residues. V dropped 2 bases and J dropped 6; count of bases not matched to a gene: 4. CDR3: CASSIWTGTNSPLHF. The DNA of the CDR3 is TGTGCCAGTAGTATATGGACAGGAACTAATTCACCCCTCCACTTT.

The genes are TRBV18 and TRBJ1-2; 9 nucleotides line up with TRBD1. V was pared by 3 bases and J by 4 bases, with 3 bases of the junction left unmatched. The CDR3 runs to 14 residues. The germline V gene encodes CDR1 KGHSH and CDR2 LQKENI. CDR3 bases: TGTGCCAGCTCACCGCGGGGACAGGGCTATGGCTACACCTTC. The encoded protein is CASSPRGQGYGYTF.

This sequence joins TRBV5-1 and TRBJ2-3; a weak D match, TRBD1 (6 bases). Per the germline V gene, CDR1 is SGHRS and CDR2 is YFSETQ. This CDR3 is 16 amino acids long. With 4 bases removed from V and 7 bases from J, the gap between germline ends came to 22 bases. CDR3 DNA: TGCGCCAGCAGCACCCGGGACACAAGTAGAACCCATACGCAGTATTTT. It translates to CASSTRDTSRTHTQYF.

This chain uses TRBV28 with TRBJ1-2; TRBD1 aligns across 9 bases. V gave up 10 bases and J gave up 4 bases; unmatched junction bases: 7. The CDR3 runs 13 residues. Germline V gene lookup returns CDR1 MDHEN and CDR2 SYDVKM. The CDR3, as DNA: TGTGCCACCTCAATACAGGGGGCCTATGGCTACACCTTC. The encoded protein is CATSIQGAYGYTF.

V gene TRBV2 combines with J gene TRBJ2-7; 9 positions agree with TRBD1. V lost 7 bases and J lost 3; bases outside the gene matches: 10. The CDR3 is 15 amino acids. Germline CDR1 reads SNHLY; CDR2 reads FYNNEI. The CDR3 reads CASKMGTGRHYEQYV. In DNA, the CDR3 is TGTGCCAGCAAGATGGGGACAGGGAGGCACTACGAGCAGTACGTC.

Turning to this clone: The sample holds other DNA sequences that translate to the same CDR3. The chain employs TRBV28 and TRBJ1-5; the D gene is possibly TRBD1 (5 bases). Per germline, CDR1 MDHEN and CDR2 SYDVKM. The CDR3 has 15 amino acids. V lost 1 base and J lost 4, with 11 bases in between. This chain's CDR3 is CASSLSGQRNQPQHF. CDR3 nucleotides: TGTGCCAGCAGTTTATCCGGACAAAGAAATCAGCCCCAGCATTTT.

The gene calls are TRBV7-8 and TRBJ1-5, with 10 bases aligning to TRBD1. The J segment lost 2 bases and the V segment lost 4 bases, leaving 5 bases of the junction unmatched. The germline V gene has CDR1 SGHVS and CDR2 FQNEAQ. CDR3 length: 16 residues. CDR3 in amino acids: CASSSTGGFGNQPQHF. The CDR3 region has the DNA TGTGCCAGCAGCTCGACAGGGGGCTTTGGCAATCAGCCCCAGCATTTT.

This sequence joins TRBV3-1 (or the pseudogene TRBV3-2) and TRBJ1-1; possibly TRBD1 for D (5 bases). The CDR3 covers 14 residues. Germline-derived CDR1 and CDR2 are LGHDT and YNNKEL (reference sequence). V was clipped by 4 bases and J by 1 base, with 10 bases between them. The CDR3, as DNA: TGTGCCAGCAGCCGCAGACAGTCGAACACTGAAGCTTTCTTT. Translated: CASSRRQSNTEAFF.